This passage covers 22 T cell receptor beta chains from one sample sequenced in a study of blood T cell repertoires in COVID-19. Produced via immunoSEQ multiplex PCR; TCRdb's table is partial and in-frame only. The sample lists 200,000 to 250,000 clones, 88% occurring once. Input material: PBMCs or T cells enriched from blood (not recorded which). The receptors here all came from a woman aged 45-60 years with acute COVID-19.

V and J are TRBV20-1 and TRBJ2-7, with no clear D. V lost 6 bases and J lost 3, with 9 bases in between. The CDR3 totals 11 residues. Germline lookup yields CDR1 DFQATT and CDR2 SNEGSKA (reference sequence). CDR3 sequence: CSASLRYEQYF. The CDR3 DNA reads TGCAGTGCAAGCTTACGCTACGAGCAGTACTTC.

V and J are TRBV14 and TRBJ1-1; D is ambiguous. Germline V lookup: CDR1 SGHDN, CDR2 FVKESK. CDR3 length equals 17 residues. V was clipped by 2 bases and J by 1 base, with 17 bases between them. CDR3 amino acids: CASSQPQTWAKNTEAFF. In nucleotides, the CDR3 is TGTGCCAGCAGCCAACCCCAGACATGGGCTAAGAACACTGAAGCTTTCTTT.

The chain links TRBV11-2 to TRBJ2-1; tentatively, D is TRBD2 (6 bases). The germline V gene encodes CDR1 SGHAT and CDR2 FQNNGV. The CDR3 has 14 amino acids. Trimming left V 3 bases short and J 9 bases short, with 15 bases between. The CDR3 region has the DNA TGTGCCAGCAGCTTGGGTAGGGGCGGGGTTGAGCAGTTCTTC. This codes for CASSLGRGGVEQFF.

This clone was observed a single time. This chain links TRBV30 with TRBJ1-4, with 8 bases that match TRBD1. CDR3 length: 19 amino acids. V was clipped by 1 base and J by 8 bases; unmatched bases: 21. From germline, CDR1 is GTSNPN and CDR2 SVGIG (reference sequence). The CDR3 loop reads CAWSALQGDRRGLWEKLFF. The DNA for the CDR3 is TGTGCCTGGAGTGCCTTACAGGGGGATAGGAGGGGGTTATGGGAAAAACTGTTTTTT. Filled out from reference TRBV30 and TRBJ1-4, the complete variable domain reads SQTIHQWPATLVQPVGSPLSLECTVEGTSNPNLYWYRQAAGRGLQLLFYSVGIGQISSEVPQNLSASRPQDRQFILSSKKLLLSDSGFYLCAWSALQGDRRGLWEKLFFGSGTQLSVL.

The rearrangement joins TRBV5-1 to TRBJ1-4, with 8 bases aligning to TRBD1. In germline, CDR1 is SGHRS, CDR2 YFSETQ. With 4 bases clipped from V and 2 bases from J, the junction kept 4 bases outside the gene matches. This CDR3 has 15 residues. CDR3 nucleotides: TGCGCCAGCAGCACCTGGACAGGGACTAATGAAAAACTGTTTTTT. Translation gives CASSTWTGTNEKLFF.

Concerning this clone: In the same sample, other DNA sequences code for this CDR3. The rearrangement joins TRBV28 to TRBJ1-5, with D uncertain. The CDR3 has 14 amino acids. Germline V CDR1 and CDR2: MDHEN, SYDVKM. Trimming removed 2 bases at V and 2 bases at J, with 7 bases between. The CDR3 is CASSLRQGNQPQHF. CDR3 sequence (DNA): TGTGCCAGCAGTTTAAGGCAGGGCAATCAGCCCCAGCATTTT.

The rearrangement links TRBV19 to TRBJ2-3; 10 positions match TRBD1. The V segment lost 5 bases and the J segment 3 bases; nucleotides outside the gene matches: 2. Germline lookup yields CDR1 LNHDA and CDR2 SQIVND (reference sequence). The CDR3 length is 14 residues. DNA of the CDR3: TGTGCCAGTAGTCGGACAGGGGGTACAGATACGCAGTATTTT. It encodes CASSRTGGTDTQYF. Supplemented by reference TRBV19 and TRBJ2-3, the full variable domain reads DGGITQSPKYLFRKEGQNVTLSCEQNLNHDAMYWYRQDPGQGLRLIYYSQIVNDFQKGDIAEGYSVSREKKESFPLTVTSAQKNPTAFYLCASSRTGGTDTQYFGPGTRLTVL.

V usage is TRBV9 and J usage is TRBJ1-4; no clear D. Trimming left V 0 bases short and J 10 bases short, with 16 bases between. The germline CDR1 and CDR2 sequences are SGDLS and YYNGEE. The CDR3 totals 15 residues. The CDR3 region is CASSVENHQDGKLFF. CDR3 nucleotides: TGTGCCAGCAGCGTAGAAAACCACCAGGATGGAAAACTGTTTTTT.

The genes are TRBV5-3 and TRBJ1-1, with 10 bases aligning to TRBD1. TRBV5-3 is an ORF; its function is uncertain. The CDR3 extends over 15 amino acids. The J segment lost 3 bases and the V segment lost 3 bases, leaving 5 bases of the junction unmatched. The CDR3 DNA follows: TGTGCCAGAAGCTACCGGGACAGGGGTTACACTGAAGCTTTCTTT. Translated: CARSYRDRGYTEAFF.

The chain joins TRBV12-3 or TRBV12-4 to TRBJ1-5; unclear D gene. This CDR3 has 13 amino acids. Trimming shortened V by 6 bases and J by 4 bases, and 10 bases separated the two germline ends. CDR3 coding DNA: TGTGCCAGCAGCCGGCGGGAGAATCAGCCCCAGCATTTT. Translation gives CASSRRENQPQHF.

By share, this clone counts as medium-sized (0.01 to 0.1%). The chain recombines TRBV5-1 with TRBJ2-7; 9 nucleotides match TRBD2. Germline CDR1 reads SGHRS; CDR2 reads YFSETQ. The trim removed 3 bases at V and 5 bases at J, leaving 6 bases unmatched. The CDR3 covers 14 residues. This CDR3 reads CASSYGTSFNEQYF. The CDR3 nucleotides are TGCGCCAGCAGCTATGGGACTAGCTTCAACGAGCAGTACTTC.

The chain combines TRBV5-1 with TRBJ1-2; tentative D call: TRBD1 (6 bases). Germline V gives CDR1 SGHRS, CDR2 YFSETQ. V dropped 4 bases and J dropped 1 base, with 17 bases sitting between them. The CDR3 is 16 residues long. DNA of the CDR3: TGCGCCAGCAGCACGACACCGGGACACTTTAACTATGGCTACACCTTC. Protein product: CASSTTPGHFNYGYTF. The variable domain in full, completed from reference TRBV5-1 and TRBJ1-2, reads KAGVTQTPRYLIKTRGQQVTLSCSPISGHRSVSWYQQTPGQGLQFLFEYFSETQRNKGNFPGRFSGRQFSNSRSEMNVSTLELGDSALYLCASSTTPGHFNYGYTFGSGTRLTVV.

The chain employs TRBV7-9 and TRBJ1-1; 9 positions agree with TRBD1. Germline V CDR1 and CDR2: SEHNR, FQNEAQ (reference sequence). The CDR3 is 15 amino acids. The junction had 15 bases not matched to a gene; V was cut back by 5 bases and J by 11 bases. The CDR3 coding sequence is TGTGCCAGCAGCCTCCTCCACAGGACAGGGGATTCGGCTTTCTTT. It encodes CASSLLHRTGDSAFF. The full variable domain, its missing parts supplied by reference TRBV7-9 and TRBJ1-1, is DTGVSQNPRHKITKRGQNVTFRCDPISEHNRLYWYRQTLGQGPEFLTYFQNEAQLEKSRLLSDRFSAERPKGSFSTLEIQRTEQGDSAMYLCASSLLHRTGDSAFFGQGTRLTVV.

The chain carries TRBV3-1 (or the pseudogene TRBV3-2) and TRBJ1-4; D may be TRBD1 (5 bases). CDR3 length: 15 residues. V was cut by 3 bases and J by 5 bases, with 13 bases left in between. Looked up from germline, CDR1 is LGHDT and CDR2 is YNNKEL (reference sequence). The CDR3 DNA reads as TGTGCCAGCAGCCATAGGGGAGGCGGGAATGAAAAACTGTTTTTT. It translates to CASSHRGGGNEKLFF.

The chain carries TRBV3-1 (or the pseudogene TRBV3-2) and TRBJ2-3, with 10 bases matching TRBD2. The germline CDR1 and CDR2 sequences are LGHDT and YNNKEL (reference sequence). The CDR3 length is 16 residues. V trimming: 1 base; J trimming: 4 bases; junction bases outside the gene matches: 5. CDR3 amino acids: CASSQGLAGEADTQYF. The CDR3 bases are TGTGCCAGCAGCCAAGGGCTAGCGGGAGAGGCAGATACGCAGTATTTT.

The chain carries TRBV20-1 and TRBJ1-2; maybe TRBD1 (6 bases). CDR3 length equals 16 residues. Germline assignment: CDR1 DFQATT and CDR2 SNEGSKA (reference sequence). The V end was cut by 3 bases, the J end by 5 bases, with 22 bases between. The CDR3: CSASLLRDRSLYGYTF. The DNA of the CDR3 is TGCAGTGCTAGTCTTCTTCGAGACAGGAGTTTGTATGGCTACACCTTC.

The chain couples TRBV9 to TRBJ1-1; 11 bases agree with TRBD1. The trim removed 4 bases at V and 4 bases at J, leaving 3 bases unmatched. This CDR3 has 14 amino acids. Germline values: CDR1 SGDLS, CDR2 YYNGEE. The CDR3 DNA sequence: TGTGCCAGCAGCATGGGACAGGGGGGCACTGAAGCTTTCTTT. Translating it yields CASSMGQGGTEAFF.

Written as DNA, the CDR3 is TGTGCCAGCACCAGGGGTCTTCAGCCCCAGCATTTT. Amino acids: CASTRGLQPQHF. The chain couples TRBV28 to TRBJ1-5, with D perhaps matching TRBD1 (6 bases). V lost 7 bases and J lost 6, with 10 bases in between. The germline V gene has CDR1 MDHEN and CDR2 SYDVKM. The CDR3 is 12 residues long.

The chain combines TRBV28 with TRBJ1-5, with TRBD1 matching over 8 bases. Germline lookup yields CDR1 MDHEN and CDR2 SYDVKM. The CDR3 covers 12 residues. Losses at the gene ends were 3 bases for V and 15 bases for J; bases not matched to a gene: 7. CDR3 nucleotide sequence: TGTGCCAGCAGTTTTAACAGGGGGGCCCGGCATTTT. This gives the protein CASSFNRGARHF.

The V and J genes are TRBV11-3 and TRBJ2-2; 7 bases fit TRBD2. The CDR3 contains 15 residues. Per the germline V gene, CDR1 is SGHNT and CDR2 is YENEEA. The V gene end was trimmed by 3 bases and the J gene end by 7 bases; junction bases not matched to a gene: 8. The DNA of the CDR3 is TGTGCCAGCAGCTTGGGCGGGAGCCCGGGCGGGGAGCTGTTTTTT. It is translated as CASSLGGSPGGELFF.

This rearrangement joins TRBV5-1 to TRBJ1-1; tentative D call: TRBD1 (6 bases). CDR3 length equals 14 residues. Germline V gene lookup returns CDR1 SGHRS and CDR2 YFSETQ. Trimming stripped 1 base from V and 1 base from J, with 8 bases between. The CDR3 DNA reads as TGCGCCAGCAGCTTGATGGGACAGAACACTGAAGCTTTCTTT. Its protein product is CASSLMGQNTEAFF.

The chain carries TRBV4-1 and TRBJ2-5; 9 bases are a match to TRBD1. CDR3 size: 15 residues. Germline V gene data show CDR1 as MGHRA and CDR2 as YSYEKL. Germline trimming cut 2 bases from V and 5 bases from J; bases unmatched to any gene: 6. The CDR3 region is CASSQMTGGWETQYF. DNA for the CDR3: TGCGCCAGCAGCCAAATGACAGGGGGTTGGGAGACCCAGTACTTC.